Listed below are T cell receptor beta chains from one sample, sequenced in a study of shared clonotypes between healthy human individuals. Method: immunoSEQ multiplex PCR; TCRdb's copy keeps in-frame clones and lacks some. The sample lists around 500,000 clones; 81% were seen once. The sequenced material came from PBMCs. The source is a woman aged 40 to 49 in good health. Some clones in this sample may be carry-over from other donors' samples. Both conserved end residues are part of each CDR3. D genes are given only for firm matches. Only some rows state a clone size, as once, few, many or a class for expanded clones.

d_call clone_size j_call v_call cdr3_nt cdr3_aa
TRBD1 . TRBJ1-5 TRBV19 TGTGCCAGTAGGGCCCTCGACAGGGCGTACCAGCCCCAGCATTTT CASRALDRAYQPQHF
. . TRBJ1-1 TRBV11-2 TGTGCCAGCAGCTTAGGGGTGGACACTGAAGCTTTCTTT CASSLGVDTEAFF
. few TRBJ2-7 TRBV9 TGTGCCAGCAGCGTAGGGCCAGCGGGCGGCGAGCAGTACTTC CASSVGPAGGEQYF
. many TRBJ2-5 TRBV11-2 TGTGCCAGCAGCTTAGATCTGGGTGAGACCCAGTACTTC CASSLDLGETQYF
TRBD2 . TRBJ2-7 TRBV11-3 TGTGCCAGCAGCTTAGGGGGACTAGCCCACGAGCAGTACTTC CASSLGGLAHEQYF
TRBD1 . TRBJ2-3 TRBV10-1 TGCGCCAGCAGTGAGGGGACAGGGGGTTCCACAGATACGCAGTATTTT CASSEGTGGSTDTQYF
. . TRBJ1-1 TRBV6-6 TGTGCCAGCACCTCGAGGGGGACGGCGACTGAAGCTTTCTTT CASTSRGTATEAFF
TRBD1 . TRBJ1-1 TRBV10-3 TGTGCCATCAGGACGGAAGGGGGCGGGTGGACTGAAGCTTTCTTT CAIRTEGGGWTEAFF
TRBD1 many TRBJ1-2 TRBV13 TGTGCCAGCAGCTTCAAGGACAGGCCCTCATCCTATGGCTACACCTTC CASSFKDRPSSYGYTF
TRBD2 once TRBJ2-5 TRBV4-1 TGCGCCAGCAGCCAACTAGGGCGGGAGAACCAAGAGACCCAGTACTTC CASSQLGRENQETQYF
. . TRBJ2-7 TRBV5-1 TGCGCCAGCAGCTTGGGAGGCATTAACCTATACGAGCAGTACTTC CASSLGGINLYEQYF
. . TRBJ1-5 TRBV7-2 TGTGCCAGCAGCTTAGCTGTCGGCGGCAATCAGCCCCAGCATTTT CASSLAVGGNQPQHF
TRBD2 . TRBJ2-7 TRBV5-1 TGCGCCAGCAGAGCCCTGACTAGCGGGACCTACGAGCAGTACTTC CASRALTSGTYEQYF
. . TRBJ2-1 TRBV11-2 TGTGCCAGCAGCCTCGATAGAAGACGAGACAATGAGCAGTTCTTC CASSLDRRRDNEQFF
TRBD1 . TRBJ1-4 TRBV28 TGTGCCAGCCAGACAGGGGGCGATGAAAAACTGTTTTTT CASQTGGDEKLFF
. . TRBJ2-7 TRBV28 TGTGCCAGCAGTTTTTCAGCCCAGCAGTACTTC CASSFSAQQYF
. . TRBJ1-1 TRBV27 TGTGCCAGCAGTTCAACCGTGAACACTGAAGCTTTCTTT CASSSTVNTEAFF
. . TRBJ2-7 TRBV11-2 TGTGCCAGCAGCTTAGAACTCGGGAGACTCTACGAGCAGTACTTC CASSLELGRLYEQYF
TRBD2 once TRBJ2-3 TRBV10-3 TGTGCCATCAGACTAGCGGGAGAAGATACGCAGTATTTT CAIRLAGEDTQYF
. . TRBJ1-1 TRBV6-5 TGTGCCAGCAGTTACGGGGGAGCTGAAGCTTTCTTT CASSYGGAEAFF
. . TRBJ2-6 TRBV15 TGTGCCACCAGCAGGGAGGACTCTGGGGCCAACGTCCTGACTTTC CATSREDSGANVLTF
. . TRBJ2-1 TRBV10-3 TGTGCCATCCGAGTCGGGTCGGAGCAGTTCTTC CAIRVGSEQFF
TRBD2 . TRBJ2-7 TRBV5-6 TGTGCCAGCAGCAATCTAGCGGGAGGACTTTACGAGCAGTACTTC CASSNLAGGLYEQYF
. . TRBJ2-1 TRBV19 TGTGCCAGTAGTATTGGTCAGAACAATGAGCAGTTCTTC CASSIGQNNEQFF
TRBD1 . TRBJ2-3 TRBV11-2 TGTGCCAGCAGCTTAGATTGGACAGGGCAGTATTTT CASSLDWTGQYF
. . TRBJ2-5 TRBV14 TGTGCCAGCAGCCGGCTTGGGCGGTCACAAGAGACCCAGTACTTC CASSRLGRSQETQYF
. . TRBJ1-1 TRBV19 TGTGCCAGTAGACAGGGACTAAACACTGAAGCTTTCTTT CASRQGLNTEAFF
TRBD1 . TRBJ1-1 TRBV9 TGTGCCAGCAGCGTTGGACCGGGACAGGGATCGAACACTGAAGCTTTCTTT CASSVGPGQGSNTEAFF
TRBD2 once TRBJ2-1 TRBV11-3 TGTGCCAGCAGTCGCGGGACTAGCGGATACAATGAGCAGTTCTTC CASSRGTSGYNEQFF
. . TRBJ2-5 TRBV11-2 TGTGCCAGCAGCAGAGCGAGGGGAGAGACCCAGTACTTC CASSRARGETQYF
. . TRBJ1-2 TRBV28 TGTGCCAGCAGTCGCTATGGCTACACCTTC CASSRYGYTF
TRBD1 . TRBJ1-1 TRBV9 TGTGCCAGCAGCGTTGGGACAGGGGAAACTGAAGCTTTCTTT CASSVGTGETEAFF
TRBD2 . TRBJ2-5 TRBV15 TGTGCCACCAGCAGAAGACCCAGCGGGAGGTCTCAAGAGACCCAGTACTTC CATSRRPSGRSQETQYF
TRBD2 . TRBJ2-3 TRBV9 TGTGCCAGCAGCCAGGAGGGACTAGGCGCAGATACGCAGTATTTT CASSQEGLGADTQYF
. . TRBJ1-1 TRBV29-1 TGCAGCGTTGGCCGCCAATCGGACACTGAAGCTTTCTTT CSVGRQSDTEAFF